This entry lists 5 T cell receptor beta chains sequenced from one sample in a study of cytomegalovirus exposure and HLA in healthy donors. The PCR used 60 Vbeta and 13 Jbeta primers. Generated by immunoSEQ multiplex PCR, the TCRdb table keeps only in-frame clones and is missing some. The sample contains 270,000 or so clones, 80% to 90% of which appear only once. Sequenced: PBMCs. These receptors were obtained from a man aged 35 to 55 in good health and CMV-seropositive.

The count of this clone is one. The J gene is TRBJ2-5, the V gene TRBV28; 9 positions match TRBD1. This CDR3 has 15 residues. Germline assignment: CDR1 MDHEN and CDR2 SYDVKM. The junction had 9 bases not matched to a gene; V was cut back by 6 bases and J by 4 bases. The CDR3 region is CASRSDRGPGETQYF. The CDR3 nucleotides are TGTGCCAGCAGATCGGACAGGGGCCCAGGAGAGACCCAGTACTTC.

Comment on this clone: Other DNA sequences of this sample code for an identical CDR3. The rearrangement joins TRBV5-1 to TRBJ1-2; 7 positions match TRBD1. The CDR3 has 14 residues. CDR1 and CDR2 (germline): SGHRS, YFSETQ. With 2 bases clipped from V and 2 bases from J, the junction kept 3 bases outside the gene matches. CDR3 in amino acids: CASSLEGANYGYTF. DNA for the CDR3: TGCGCCAGCAGCTTAGAGGGGGCGAACTATGGCTACACCTTC.

In this sample, this clone turned up a few times. This chain links TRBV5-1 with TRBJ1-1, with 9 bases fitting TRBD1. The CDR3 runs 16 residues. The germline V gene encodes CDR1 SGHRS and CDR2 YFSETQ. Trimming took 0 bases from V and 6 from J; bases not matched to a gene: 9. CDR3 in amino acids: CASSLGPGQGKPEAFF. The CDR3 nucleotides are TGCGCCAGCAGCTTGGGGCCGGGACAGGGAAAGCCTGAAGCTTTCTTT.

The rearrangement joins TRBV11-2 to TRBJ2-3; D perhaps matches TRBD2 (5 bases). The V gene's germline CDR1 is SGHAT and CDR2 FQNNGV. V gave up 4 bases and J gave up 0 bases, with 20 bases separating them. This CDR3 spans 18 amino acids. In nucleotides, the CDR3 is TGTGCCAGCAGCTCCCAAGGCCTACTTAGGAGGAGCACAGATACGCAGTATTTT. Its translation is CASSSQGLLRRSTDTQYF.

The J gene is TRBJ2-1, the V gene TRBV28, with 11 bases aligning to TRBD2. Looked up from germline, CDR1 is MDHEN and CDR2 is SYDVKM. V was clipped by 5 bases and J by 9 bases; unmatched bases: 12. This CDR3 contains 16 residues. For the CDR3, the DNA is TGTGCCAGCAGTACAATACTAGCGGGAGTAGTGGTTGAGCAGTTCTTC. The encoded protein is CASSTILAGVVVEQFF.